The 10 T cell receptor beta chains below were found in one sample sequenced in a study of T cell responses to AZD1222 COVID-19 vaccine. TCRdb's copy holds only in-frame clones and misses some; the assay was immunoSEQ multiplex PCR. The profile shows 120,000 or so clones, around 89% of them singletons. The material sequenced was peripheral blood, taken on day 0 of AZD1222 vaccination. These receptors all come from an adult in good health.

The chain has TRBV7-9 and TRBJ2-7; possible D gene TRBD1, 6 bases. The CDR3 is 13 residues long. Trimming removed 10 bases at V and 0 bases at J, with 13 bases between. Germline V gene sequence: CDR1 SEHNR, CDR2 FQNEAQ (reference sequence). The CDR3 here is CAILTGTSYEQYF. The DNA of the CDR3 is TGTGCCATCCTTACAGGGACCTCCTACGAGCAGTACTTC.

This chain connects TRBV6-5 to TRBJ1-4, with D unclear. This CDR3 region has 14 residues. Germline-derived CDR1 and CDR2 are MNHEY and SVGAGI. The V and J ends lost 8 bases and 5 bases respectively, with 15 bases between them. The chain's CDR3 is CASARPARNEKLFF. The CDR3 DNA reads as TGTGCCAGCGCTCGACCGGCCCGAAATGAAAAACTGTTTTTT.

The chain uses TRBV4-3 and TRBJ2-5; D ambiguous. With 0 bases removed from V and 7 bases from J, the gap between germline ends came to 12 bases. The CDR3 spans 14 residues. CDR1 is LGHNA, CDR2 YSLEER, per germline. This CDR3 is CASSQDRAVATQYF. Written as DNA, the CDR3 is TGCGCCAGCAGCCAAGATAGGGCCGTAGCGACCCAGTACTTC.

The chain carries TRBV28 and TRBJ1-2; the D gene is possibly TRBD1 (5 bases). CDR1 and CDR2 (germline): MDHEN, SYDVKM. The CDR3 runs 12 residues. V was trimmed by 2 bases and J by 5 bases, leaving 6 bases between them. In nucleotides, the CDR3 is TGTGCCAGCAGTTTAGGGGGTTATGGCTACACCTTC. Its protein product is CASSLGGYGYTF.

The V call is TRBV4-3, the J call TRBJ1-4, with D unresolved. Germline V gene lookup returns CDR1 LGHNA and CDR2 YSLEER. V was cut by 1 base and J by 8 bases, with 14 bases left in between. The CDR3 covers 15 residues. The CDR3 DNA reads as TGCGCCAGCAGCCAAGTGTTAGGGAGAGGGGAAAAACTGTTTTTT. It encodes CASSQVLGRGEKLFF.

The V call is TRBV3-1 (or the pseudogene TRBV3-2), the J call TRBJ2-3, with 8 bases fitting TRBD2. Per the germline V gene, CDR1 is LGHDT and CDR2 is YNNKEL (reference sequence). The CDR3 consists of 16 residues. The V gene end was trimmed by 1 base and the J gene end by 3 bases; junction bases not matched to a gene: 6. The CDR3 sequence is CASSQGGLAGTDTQYF. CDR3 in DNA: TGTGCCAGCAGCCAAGGTGGGCTAGCGGGTACAGATACGCAGTATTTT.

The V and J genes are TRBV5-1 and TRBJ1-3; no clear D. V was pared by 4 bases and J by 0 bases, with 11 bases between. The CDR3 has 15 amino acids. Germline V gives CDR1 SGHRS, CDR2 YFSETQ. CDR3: CASSRAALSGNTIYF. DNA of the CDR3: TGCGCCAGCAGCCGTGCCGCGCTCTCTGGAAACACCATATATTTT.

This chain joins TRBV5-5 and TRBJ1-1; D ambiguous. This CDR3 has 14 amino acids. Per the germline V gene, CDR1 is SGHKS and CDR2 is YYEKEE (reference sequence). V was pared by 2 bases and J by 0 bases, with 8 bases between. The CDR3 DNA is TGTGCCAGCAGCTTCGGGCCTATGAACACTGAAGCTTTCTTT. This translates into CASSFGPMNTEAFF.

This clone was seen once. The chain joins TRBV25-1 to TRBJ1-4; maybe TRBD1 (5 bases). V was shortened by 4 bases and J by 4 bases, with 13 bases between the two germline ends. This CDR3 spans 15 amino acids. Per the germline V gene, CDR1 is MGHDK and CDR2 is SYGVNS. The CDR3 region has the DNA TGTGCCAGCAGTGCCTCGGGACGGGATAATGAAAAACTGTTTTTT. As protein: CASSASGRDNEKLFF.

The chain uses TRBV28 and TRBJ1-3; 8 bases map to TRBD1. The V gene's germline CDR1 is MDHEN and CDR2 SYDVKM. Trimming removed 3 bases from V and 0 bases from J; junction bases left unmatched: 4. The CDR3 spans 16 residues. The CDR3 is CASSFLTGGSGNTIYF. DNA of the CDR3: TGTGCCAGCAGTTTCCTTACAGGGGGCTCTGGAAACACCATATATTTT.